This TCR beta chain emerged from a study of blood T cell repertoires in COVID-19. Grouping used clinical history reported by participants in a survey and questionnaire. Original analysis: Amplification with reference gene primers provided the estimates of nucleated cell counts. TCRdb's table, derived via immunoSEQ multiplex PCR, lists solely in-frame clones and lacks some. V, J and clone size were drawn from that table, and D and trimming were deduced from the DNA. The sample carries fewer than 350,000 clones, approximately 85% recorded once. Sequencing was done on a sample of PBMCs or T cells enriched from blood (not recorded which). The sequence came from a man younger than 40 who had recovered from COVID-19.

CDR3 DNA: TGTGCCAGCAGCGATCCAAGAGTCTACAATGAGCAGTTCTTC. Its protein product is CASSDPRVYNEQFF. This chain connects TRBV2 to TRBJ2-1; D gene ambiguous. Germline V CDR1 and CDR2: SNHLY, FYNNEI. The CDR3 loop spans 14 amino acids. Trimming left V 6 bases short and J 3 bases short, with 12 bases between. Complete variable domain (other parts from reference TRBV2 and TRBJ2-1): EPEVTQTPSHQVTQMGQEVILRCVPISNHLYFYWYRQILGQKVEFLVSFYNNEISEKSEIFDDQFSVERPDGSNFTLKIRSTKLEDSAMYFCASSDPRVYNEQFFGPGTRLTVL.